This T cell receptor beta chain is drawn from a study of beta chain features in type 1 diabetes. Study summary: Analysis included roughly 100 million sorted cells drawn from all samples.

Ten or more counts support this clone. V lost 5 bases and J 2 bases, leaving 17 bases between the germline ends. Germline CDR1 reads SEHNR; CDR2 reads FQNEAQ (reference sequence). The length of the CDR3 is 16 residues. Since all of the isolated RNA was reverse transcribed, expressed TCRB transcripts were what got sequenced. An average about 3.8 million reads came from naive, central memory and regulatory T cell samples. Produced via immunoSEQ multiplex PCR; TCRdb's table is partial and in-frame only. The table lists approximately 170,000 clones, roughly 9% of them singletons. The sample consisted of central memory CD4+ T cells from blood. The chain employs TRBV7-9 and TRBJ2-3; D is possibly TRBD2 (5 bases). This clonotype originated in a woman younger than 35 in good health. CDR3 nucleotides: TGTGCCAGCAGCGGGTCCCCCGGACTGTCCACAGATACGCAGTATTTT. Residues: CASSGSPGLSTDTQYF.